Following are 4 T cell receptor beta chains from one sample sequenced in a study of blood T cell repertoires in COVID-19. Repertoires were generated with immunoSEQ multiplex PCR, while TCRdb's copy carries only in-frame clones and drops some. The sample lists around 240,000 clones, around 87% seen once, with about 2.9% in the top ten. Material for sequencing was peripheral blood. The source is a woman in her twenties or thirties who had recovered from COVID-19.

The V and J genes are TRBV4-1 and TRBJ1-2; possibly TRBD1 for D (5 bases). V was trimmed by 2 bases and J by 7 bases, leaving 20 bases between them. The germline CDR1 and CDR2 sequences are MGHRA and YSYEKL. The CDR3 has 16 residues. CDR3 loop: CASSQPRQWGRSGYTF. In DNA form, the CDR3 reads TGCGCCAGCAGCCAACCCAGACAGTGGGGCAGAAGTGGCTACACCTTC.

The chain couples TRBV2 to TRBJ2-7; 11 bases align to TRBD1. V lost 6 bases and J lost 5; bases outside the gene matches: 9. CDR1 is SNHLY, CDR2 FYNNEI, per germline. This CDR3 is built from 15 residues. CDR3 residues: CASRPADRGLHEQYF. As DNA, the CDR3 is TGTGCCAGCAGACCCGCGGACAGGGGGCTACACGAGCAGTACTTC.

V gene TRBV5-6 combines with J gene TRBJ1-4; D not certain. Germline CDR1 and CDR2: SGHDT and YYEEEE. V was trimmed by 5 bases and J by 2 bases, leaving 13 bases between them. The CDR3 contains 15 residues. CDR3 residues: CASSLNRLTNEKLFF. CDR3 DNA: TGTGCCAGCAGTTTGAACCGGTTGACTAATGAAAAACTGTTTTTT. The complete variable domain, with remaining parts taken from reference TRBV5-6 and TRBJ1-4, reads DAGVTQSPTHLIKTRGQQVTLRCSPKSGHDTVSWYQQALGQGPQFIFQYYEEEERQRGNFPDRFSGHQFPNYSSELNVNALLLGDSALYLCASSLNRLTNEKLFFGSGTQLSVL.

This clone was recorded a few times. The CDR3 bases are TGTGCCAGCAGCCAAAGGGGGACAGGCCGGCCGGAGCAGTTCTTC. Its protein product is CASSQRGTGRPEQFF. The chain recombines TRBV14 with TRBJ2-1; the match to TRBD1 covers 8 bases. The germline V gene has CDR1 SGHDN and CDR2 FVKESK. The CDR3 sequence is 15 residues long. Unmatched junction bases numbered 10, after V lost 2 bases and J lost 10 bases.